This TCR beta chain came from a study of T-cell memory formation after mild COVID-19. Constant-segment primers were used for 5'RACE, and the resulting TCR alpha and TCR beta cDNA libraries carried sample barcodes and UMIs. TCRdb itself ran the 5' RACE reads through MiXCR, one entry per CDR3 protein. The sample records some 180,000 distinct CDR3 sequences, approximately 18% being singletons. The table lists this clonotype with a few counts. The V and J ends lost 6 bases and 7 bases, in that order; junction bases with no gene match: 11. The CDR3 consists of 15 residues. Germline CDR1 reads MNHEY; CDR2 reads SVGEGT.

This clonotype originated in a man aged 18-30 years who had mild COVID-19 (a few samples of this study predate the infection). Cell type and time point are not known. The chain is built from TRBV6-2 or TRBV6-3 and TRBJ2-7; 11 bases line up with TRBD1. What was sequenced was PBMCs or a T cell subset sorted from them (not recorded which). The CDR3 DNA is TGTGCCAGCAGCCCCACCGGGACAGGGGGTTTGGAGCAGTACGTC. Translated, it gives CASSPTGTGGLEQYV.